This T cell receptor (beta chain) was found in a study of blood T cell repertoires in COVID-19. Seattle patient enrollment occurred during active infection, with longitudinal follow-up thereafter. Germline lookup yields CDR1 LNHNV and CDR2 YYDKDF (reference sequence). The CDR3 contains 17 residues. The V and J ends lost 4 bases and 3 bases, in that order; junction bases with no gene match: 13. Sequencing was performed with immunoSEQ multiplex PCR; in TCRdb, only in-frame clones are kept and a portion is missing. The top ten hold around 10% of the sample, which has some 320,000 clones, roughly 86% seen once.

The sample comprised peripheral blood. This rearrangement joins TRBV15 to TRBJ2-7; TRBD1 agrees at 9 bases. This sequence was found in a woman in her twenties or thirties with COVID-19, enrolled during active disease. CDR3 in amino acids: CATSTGKHRDRDYEQYF. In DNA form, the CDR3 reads TGTGCCACCAGCACCGGAAAACACCGGGACAGGGACTACGAGCAGTACTTC.